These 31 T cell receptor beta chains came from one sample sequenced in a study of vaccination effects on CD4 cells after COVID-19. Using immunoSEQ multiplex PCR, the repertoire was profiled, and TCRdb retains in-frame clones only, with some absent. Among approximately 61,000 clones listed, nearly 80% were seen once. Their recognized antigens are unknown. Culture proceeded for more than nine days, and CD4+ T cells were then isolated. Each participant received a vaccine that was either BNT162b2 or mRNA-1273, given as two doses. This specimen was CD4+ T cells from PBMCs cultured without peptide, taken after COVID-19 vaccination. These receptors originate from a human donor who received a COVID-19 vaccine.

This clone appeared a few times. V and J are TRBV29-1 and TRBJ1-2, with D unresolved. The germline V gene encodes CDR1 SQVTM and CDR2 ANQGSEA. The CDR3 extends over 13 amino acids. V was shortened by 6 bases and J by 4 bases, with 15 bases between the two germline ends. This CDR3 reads CSVAMTAPYGYTF. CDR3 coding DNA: TGCAGCGTGGCAATGACGGCGCCCTATGGCTACACCTTC.

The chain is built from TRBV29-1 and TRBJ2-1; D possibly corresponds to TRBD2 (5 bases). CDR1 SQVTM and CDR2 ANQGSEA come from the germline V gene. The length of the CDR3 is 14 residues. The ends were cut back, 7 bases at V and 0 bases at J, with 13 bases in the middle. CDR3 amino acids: CSAVSGGSYNEQFF. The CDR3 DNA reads TGCAGCGCTGTCAGCGGCGGCTCCTACAATGAGCAGTTCTTC.

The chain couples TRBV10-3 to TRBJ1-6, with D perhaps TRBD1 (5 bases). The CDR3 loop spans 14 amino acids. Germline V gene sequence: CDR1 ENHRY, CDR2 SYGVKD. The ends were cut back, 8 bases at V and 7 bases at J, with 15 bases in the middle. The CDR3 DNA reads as TGTGCCATCTCCATCCGGGACGAAAATTCACCCCTCCACTTT. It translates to CAISIRDENSPLHF.

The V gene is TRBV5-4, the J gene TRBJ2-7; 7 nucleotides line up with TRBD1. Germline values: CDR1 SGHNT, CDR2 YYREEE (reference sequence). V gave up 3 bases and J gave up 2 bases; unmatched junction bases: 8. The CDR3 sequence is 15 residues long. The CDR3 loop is CASSSGGMGTYEQYF. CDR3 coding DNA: TGTGCCAGCAGCTCAGGGGGAATGGGCACCTACGAGCAGTACTTC.

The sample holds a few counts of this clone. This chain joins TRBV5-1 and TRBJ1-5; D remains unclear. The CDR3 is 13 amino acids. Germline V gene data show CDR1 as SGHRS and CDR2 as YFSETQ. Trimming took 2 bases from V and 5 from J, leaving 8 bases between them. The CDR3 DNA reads TGCGCCAGCAGCTTCAACCGTGATCAGCCCCAGCATTTT. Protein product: CASSFNRDQPQHF.

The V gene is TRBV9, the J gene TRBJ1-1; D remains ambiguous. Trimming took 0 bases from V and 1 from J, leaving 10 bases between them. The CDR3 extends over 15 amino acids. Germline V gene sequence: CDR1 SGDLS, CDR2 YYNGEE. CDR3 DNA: TGTGCCAGCAGCGTAGAATCGGCAGGGAACACTGAAGCTTTCTTT. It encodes CASSVESAGNTEAFF.

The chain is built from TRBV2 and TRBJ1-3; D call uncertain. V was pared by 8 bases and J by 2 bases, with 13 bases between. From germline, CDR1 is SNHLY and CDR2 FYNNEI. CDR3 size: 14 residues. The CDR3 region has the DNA TGTGCCAGCCTTCCCATAATCACTGGAAACACCATATATTTT. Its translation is CASLPIITGNTIYF.

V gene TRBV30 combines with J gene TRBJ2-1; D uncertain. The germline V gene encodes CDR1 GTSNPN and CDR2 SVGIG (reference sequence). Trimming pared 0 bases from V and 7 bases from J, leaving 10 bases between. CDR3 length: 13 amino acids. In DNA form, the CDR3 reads TGTGCCTGGAGTGTGGACGGGTTAAATGAGCAGTTCTTC. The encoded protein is CAWSVDGLNEQFF. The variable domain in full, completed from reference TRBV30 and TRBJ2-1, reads SQTIHQWPATLVQPVGSPLSLECTVEGTSNPNLYWYRQAAGRGLQLLFYSVGIGQISSEVPQNLSASRPQDRQFILSSKKLLLSDSGFYLCAWSVDGLNEQFFGPGTRLTVL.

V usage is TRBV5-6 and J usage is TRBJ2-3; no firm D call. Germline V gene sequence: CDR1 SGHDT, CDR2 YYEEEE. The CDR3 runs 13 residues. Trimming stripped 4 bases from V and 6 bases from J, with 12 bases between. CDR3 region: CASSIPTGDTQYF. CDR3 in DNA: TGTGCCAGCAGCATACCTACTGGGGATACGCAGTATTTT.

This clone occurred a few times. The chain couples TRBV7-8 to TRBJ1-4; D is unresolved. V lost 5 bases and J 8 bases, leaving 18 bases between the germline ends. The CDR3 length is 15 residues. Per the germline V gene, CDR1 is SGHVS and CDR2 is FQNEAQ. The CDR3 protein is CASSPSTRASEKLFF. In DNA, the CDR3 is TGTGCCAGCAGCCCATCGACCCGGGCGTCCGAAAAACTGTTTTTT. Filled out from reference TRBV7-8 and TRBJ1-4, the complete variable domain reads GAGVSQSPRYKVAKRGQDVALRCDPISGHVSLFWYQQALGQGPEFLTYFQNEAQLDKSGLPSDRFFAERPEGSVSTLKIQRTQQEDSAVYLCASSPSTRASEKLFFGSGTQLSVL.

CDR3 in amino acids: CACSRDLGFGYTF. Here the CDR3 DNA reads TGTGCCTGCTCCCGCGACTTGGGCTTCGGCTACACCTTC. The genes are TRBV30 and TRBJ1-2; no reliable D call. Between the trimmed V and J ends, which lost 6 bases and 8 bases, there was a span of 19 bases. This CDR3 is 13 amino acids long. Germline assignment: CDR1 GTSNPN and CDR2 SVGIG (reference sequence).

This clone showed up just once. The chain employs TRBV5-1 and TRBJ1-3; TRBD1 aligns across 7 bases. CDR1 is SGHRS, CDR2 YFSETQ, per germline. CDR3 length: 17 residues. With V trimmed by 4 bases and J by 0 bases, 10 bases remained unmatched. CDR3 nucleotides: TGCGCCAGCAGCACAGGGACGGGACAGATCTCTGGAAACACCATATATTTT. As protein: CASSTGTGQISGNTIYF.

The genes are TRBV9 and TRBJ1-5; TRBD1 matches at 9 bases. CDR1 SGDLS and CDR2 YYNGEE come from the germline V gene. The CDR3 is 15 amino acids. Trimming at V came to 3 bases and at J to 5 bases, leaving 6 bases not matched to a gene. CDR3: CASSGLRDRDQPQHF. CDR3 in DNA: TGTGCCAGCAGCGGCCTCCGGGACAGGGATCAGCCCCAGCATTTT.

The CDR3 DNA sequence: TGCGCCAGCAGCCCCCGGGACAGGGCCTACAATGAGCAGTTCTTC. Protein: CASSPRDRAYNEQFF. The rearrangement links TRBV5-1 to TRBJ2-1, with 9 bases identical to TRBD1. Trimming removed 4 bases from V and 2 bases from J; junction bases left unmatched: 4. CDR1 is SGHRS, CDR2 YFSETQ, per germline. The CDR3 covers 15 residues.

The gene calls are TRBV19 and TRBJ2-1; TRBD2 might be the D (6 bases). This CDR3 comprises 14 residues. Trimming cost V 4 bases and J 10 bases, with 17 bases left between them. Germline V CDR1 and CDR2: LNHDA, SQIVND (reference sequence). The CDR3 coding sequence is TGTGCCAGTAGTACTAGCGCGATCGACGTCGAGCAGTTCTTC. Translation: CASSTSAIDVEQFF.

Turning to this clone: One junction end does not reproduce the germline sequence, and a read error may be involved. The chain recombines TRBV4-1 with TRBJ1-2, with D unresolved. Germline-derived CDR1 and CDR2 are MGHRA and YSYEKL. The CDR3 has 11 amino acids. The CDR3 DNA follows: TGCGCCAGCAGCCAAGCAGTGAACTGGTTCTTC. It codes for CASSQAVNWFF.

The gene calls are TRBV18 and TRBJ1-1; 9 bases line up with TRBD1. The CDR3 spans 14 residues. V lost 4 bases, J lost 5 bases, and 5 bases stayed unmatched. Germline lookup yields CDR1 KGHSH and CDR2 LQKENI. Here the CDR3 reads CASSRGQGITEAFF. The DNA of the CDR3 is TGTGCCAGCTCACGGGGACAGGGTATAACTGAAGCTTTCTTT.

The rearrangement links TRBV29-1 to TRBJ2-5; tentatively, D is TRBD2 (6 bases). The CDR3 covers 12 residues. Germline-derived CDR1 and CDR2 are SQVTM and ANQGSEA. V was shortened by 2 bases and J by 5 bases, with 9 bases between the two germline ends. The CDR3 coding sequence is TGCAGCGTTGAACAGGGAGGCGAGACCCAGTACTTC. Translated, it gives CSVEQGGETQYF. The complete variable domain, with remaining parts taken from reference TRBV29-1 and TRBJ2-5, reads SAVISQKPSRDICQRGTSLTIQCQVDSQVTMMFWYRQQPGQSLTLIATANQGSEATYESGFVIDKFPISRPNLTFSTLTVSNMSPEDSSIYLCSVEQGGETQYFGPGTRLLVL.

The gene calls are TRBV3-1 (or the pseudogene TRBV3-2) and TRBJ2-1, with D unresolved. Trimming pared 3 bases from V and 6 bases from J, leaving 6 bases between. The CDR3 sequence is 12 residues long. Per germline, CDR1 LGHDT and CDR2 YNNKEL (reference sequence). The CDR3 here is CASSHGFNEQFF. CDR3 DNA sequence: TGTGCCAGCAGCCACGGCTTCAATGAGCAGTTCTTC.

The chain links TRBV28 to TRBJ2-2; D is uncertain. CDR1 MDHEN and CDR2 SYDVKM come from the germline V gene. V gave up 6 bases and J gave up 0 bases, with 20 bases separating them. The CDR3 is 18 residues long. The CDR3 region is CASSPLTLNRSNTGELFF. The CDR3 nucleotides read TGTGCCAGCAGCCCCCTCACTTTAAACCGATCGAACACCGGGGAGCTGTTTTTT. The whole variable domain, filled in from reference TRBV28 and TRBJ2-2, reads DVKVTQSSRYLVKRTGEKVFLECVQDMDHENMFWYRQDPGLGLRLIYFSYDVKMKEKGDIPEGYSVSREKKERFSLILESASTNQTSMYLCASSPLTLNRSNTGELFFGEGSRLTVL.

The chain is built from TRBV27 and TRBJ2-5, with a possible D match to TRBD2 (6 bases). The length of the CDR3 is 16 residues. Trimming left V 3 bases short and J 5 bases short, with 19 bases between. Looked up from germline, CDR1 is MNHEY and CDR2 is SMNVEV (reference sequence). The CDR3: CASSLGLTQRGETQYF. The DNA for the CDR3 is TGTGCCAGCAGTTTGGGACTCACCCAAAGGGGCGAGACCCAGTACTTC.

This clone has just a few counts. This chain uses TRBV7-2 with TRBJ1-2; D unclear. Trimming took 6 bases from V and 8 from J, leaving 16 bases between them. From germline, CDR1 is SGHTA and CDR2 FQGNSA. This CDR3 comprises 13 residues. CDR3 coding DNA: TGTGCCAGCAGGAGAGAGGAATCAGGAGGCTACACCTTC. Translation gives CASRREESGGYTF.

CDR3 loop: CATSDGAGLAGGIYNEQFF. The CDR3 DNA follows: TGTGCCACCAGTGACGGAGCTGGACTAGCGGGAGGGATCTACAATGAGCAGTTCTTC. This chain links TRBV24-1 with TRBJ2-1; 15 nucleotides align to TRBD2. This CDR3 comprises 19 residues. V lost 4 bases, J lost 3 bases, and 9 bases stayed unmatched. Germline loops: CDR1 KGHDR, CDR2 SFDVKD.

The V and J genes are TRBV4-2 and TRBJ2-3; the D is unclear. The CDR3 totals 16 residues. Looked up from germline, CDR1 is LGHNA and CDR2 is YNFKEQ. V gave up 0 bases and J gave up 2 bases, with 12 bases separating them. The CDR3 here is CASSQERASYTDTQYF. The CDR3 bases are TGTGCCAGCAGCCAAGAAAGAGCGTCTTACACAGATACGCAGTATTTT.

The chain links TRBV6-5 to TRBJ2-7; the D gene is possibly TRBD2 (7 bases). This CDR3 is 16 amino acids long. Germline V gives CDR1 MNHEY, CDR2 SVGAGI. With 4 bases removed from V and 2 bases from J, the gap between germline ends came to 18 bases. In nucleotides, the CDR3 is TGTGCCAGCAGTTCCTTCTCCGGGGGGCTCACCTACGAGCAGTACTTC. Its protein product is CASSSFSGGLTYEQYF.

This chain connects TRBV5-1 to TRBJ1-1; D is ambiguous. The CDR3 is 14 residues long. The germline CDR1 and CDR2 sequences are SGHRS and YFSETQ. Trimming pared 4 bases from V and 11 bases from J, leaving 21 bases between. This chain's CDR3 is CASSPAPGTNTAFF. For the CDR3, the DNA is TGCGCCAGCAGCCCGGCCCCGGGAACTAACACGGCTTTCTTT. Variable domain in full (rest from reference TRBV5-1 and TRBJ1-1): KAGVTQTPRYLIKTRGQQVTLSCSPISGHRSVSWYQQTPGQGLQFLFEYFSETQRNKGNFPGRFSGRQFSNSRSEMNVSTLELGDSALYLCASSPAPGTNTAFFGQGTRLTVV.

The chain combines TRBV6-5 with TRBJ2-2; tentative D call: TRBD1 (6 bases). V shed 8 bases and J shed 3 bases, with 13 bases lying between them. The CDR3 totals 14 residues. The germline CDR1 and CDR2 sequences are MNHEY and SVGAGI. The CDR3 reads CASGVHRDTGELFF. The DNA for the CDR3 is TGTGCCAGCGGGGTCCACAGGGACACCGGGGAGCTGTTTTTT.

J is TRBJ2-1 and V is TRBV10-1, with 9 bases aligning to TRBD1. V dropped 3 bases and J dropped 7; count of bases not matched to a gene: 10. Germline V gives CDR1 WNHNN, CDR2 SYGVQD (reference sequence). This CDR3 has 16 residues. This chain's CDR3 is CASSDGDRVSGNEQFF. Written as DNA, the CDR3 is TGCGCCAGCAGTGATGGGGACAGGGTAAGTGGAAATGAGCAGTTCTTC.

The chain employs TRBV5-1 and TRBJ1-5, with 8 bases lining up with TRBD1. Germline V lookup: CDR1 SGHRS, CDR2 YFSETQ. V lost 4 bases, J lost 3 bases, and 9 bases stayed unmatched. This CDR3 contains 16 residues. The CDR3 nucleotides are TGCGCCAGCAGCGAGGGGACAGGCCCCTCCAATCAGCCCCAGCATTTT. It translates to CASSEGTGPSNQPQHF. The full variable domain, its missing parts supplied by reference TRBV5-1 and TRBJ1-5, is KAGVTQTPRYLIKTRGQQVTLSCSPISGHRSVSWYQQTPGQGLQFLFEYFSETQRNKGNFPGRFSGRQFSNSRSEMNVSTLELGDSALYLCASSEGTGPSNQPQHFGDGTRLSIL.

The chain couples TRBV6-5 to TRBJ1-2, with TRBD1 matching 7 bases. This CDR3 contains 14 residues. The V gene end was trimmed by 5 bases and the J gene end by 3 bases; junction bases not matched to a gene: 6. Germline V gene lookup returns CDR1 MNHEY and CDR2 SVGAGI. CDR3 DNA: TGTGCCAGCAGTCGACAGGGACTCGACTATGGCTACACCTTC. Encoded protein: CASSRQGLDYGYTF.

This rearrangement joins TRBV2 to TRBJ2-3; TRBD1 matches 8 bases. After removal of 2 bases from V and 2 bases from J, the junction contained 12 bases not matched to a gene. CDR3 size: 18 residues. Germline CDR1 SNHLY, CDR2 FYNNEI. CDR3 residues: CASSEQGALTDLTDTQYF. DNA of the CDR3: TGTGCCAGCAGTGAACAGGGGGCTCTGACGGATCTCACAGATACGCAGTATTTT.